The 21 T cell receptor beta chains given below trace back to one sample, sequenced in a study of cytomegalovirus exposure and HLA in healthy donors. TCRdb's copy holds only in-frame clones and misses some; the assay was immunoSEQ multiplex PCR. The sample has 150,000 to 160,000 clones, about 82% seen once. The sequencing sample was made of PBMCs. Source of these receptors: a human donor in good health.

This clone has only a few counts. This chain uses TRBV11-2 with TRBJ1-2, with TRBD1 identical over 10 bases. The CDR3 consists of 18 residues. The germline V gene has CDR1 SGHAT and CDR2 FQNNGV. V gave up 3 bases and J gave up 2 bases; unmatched junction bases: 12. The CDR3 sequence: CASSFNIVGTGANYGYTF. CDR3 nucleotide sequence: TGTGCCAGCAGCTTTAACATTGTGGGGACAGGGGCCAACTATGGCTACACCTTC.

DNA of the CDR3: TGTGCCAGCAGTTTGTCTTGGGCGGGCATTTTTTCCTACGAGCAGTACTTC. This encodes CASSLSWAGIFSYEQYF. The chain recombines TRBV28 with TRBJ2-7; the D gene is possibly TRBD2 (5 bases). Trimming removed 3 bases from V and 1 base from J, with 19 bases in between. The CDR3 length is 17 residues. Germline V lookup: CDR1 MDHEN, CDR2 SYDVKM.

A word on this clone: Germline is not matched at one junction end, which may reflect a read error. The chain combines TRBV7-9 with TRBJ1-1; 7 nucleotides agree with TRBD1. Germline loops: CDR1 SEHNR, CDR2 FQNEAQ (reference sequence). CDR3 length: 13 amino acids. CDR3 nucleotide sequence: TGTGCCAGCAGCTCCGGGACAGCTATAGTAAGTCTCTTT. This translates into CASSSGTAIVSLF.

The V and J genes are TRBV4-1 and TRBJ2-7, with D tentatively TRBD2 (6 bases). Germline-derived CDR1 and CDR2 are MGHRA and YSYEKL. The CDR3 extends over 15 amino acids. Trimming took 1 base from V and 0 from J, leaving 10 bases between them. CDR3 protein: CASSQVRDSSYEQYF. CDR3 DNA: TGCGCCAGCAGCCAAGTACGGGACTCCTCCTACGAGCAGTACTTC.

The chain employs TRBV7-6 and TRBJ1-1, with TRBD1 identical over 9 bases. The CDR3 runs 13 residues. Germline assignment: CDR1 SGHVS and CDR2 FNYEAQ. The trim removed 5 bases at V and 10 bases at J, leaving 8 bases unmatched. The CDR3 here is CASSRDRAGRAFF. CDR3 nucleotide sequence: TGTGCCAGCAGCCGGGACAGGGCCGGCAGAGCTTTCTTT.

The chain employs TRBV25-1 and TRBJ2-1; D is unresolved. V was pared by 2 bases and J by 0 bases, with 8 bases between. Germline V lookup: CDR1 MGHDK, CDR2 SYGVNS. The CDR3 consists of 15 residues. CDR3 protein: CASSESRASYNEQFF. The CDR3 nucleotides are TGTGCCAGCAGTGAAAGTAGAGCCTCCTACAATGAGCAGTTCTTC.

The J gene is TRBJ1-1, the V gene TRBV30; D is uncertain. CDR1 is GTSNPN and CDR2 is SVGIG in the germline V gene (reference sequence). V lost 2 bases to trimming and J lost 1 base, with 8 bases between them. The CDR3 runs to 13 residues. The CDR3 nucleotides read TGTGCCTGGAGTACCACTCAGAACACTGAAGCTTTCTTT. It specifies CAWSTTQNTEAFF.

This chain links TRBV28 with TRBJ2-1, with D possibly being TRBD1 (5 bases). The CDR3 is 16 amino acids. Germline CDR1 reads MDHEN; CDR2 reads SYDVKM. V lost 3 bases, J lost 4 bases, and 16 bases lay in between. The chain's CDR3 is CASSFESLKGYNEQFF. DNA for the CDR3: TGTGCCAGCAGTTTTGAGAGCCTAAAGGGGTACAATGAGCAGTTCTTC.

The chain joins TRBV19 to TRBJ2-7; D perhaps matches TRBD1 (6 bases). Germline V gene data show CDR1 as LNHDA and CDR2 as SQIVND (reference sequence). Trimming removed 4 bases at V and 6 bases at J, with 16 bases between. The CDR3 runs 14 residues. The CDR3 nucleotides are TGTGCCAGTAGTACCGACTGGGGGCCCTCCGAGCAGTACTTC. It encodes CASSTDWGPSEQYF.

The rearrangement joins TRBV2 to TRBJ2-5; TRBD2 matches 14 bases. V shed 11 bases and J 5 bases; nucleotides not matched to a gene: 7. The CDR3 runs 14 residues. Per germline, CDR1 SNHLY and CDR2 FYNNEI. CDR3 bases: TGTGCCGGTCGACTAGCGGGAGGGGTTGAGACCCAGTACTTC. Translating it yields CAGRLAGGVETQYF.

The gene calls are TRBV19 and TRBJ1-1, with D uncertain. The V end was cut by 1 base, the J end by 9 bases, with 15 bases between. Germline-derived CDR1 and CDR2 are LNHDA and SQIVND (reference sequence). The CDR3 has 14 residues. DNA for the CDR3: TGTGCCAGTAGTATAGGAGAGGAAAGAGGAAAAGCTTTCTTT. It codes for CASSIGEERGKAFF.

CDR3 nucleotides: TGTGCCAGCAGTGAACCGGGACAGGGGATAGGGTCACCCCTCCACTTT. It yields the protein CASSEPGQGIGSPLHF. The chain employs TRBV6-1 and TRBJ1-6; TRBD1 aligns across 10 bases. V dropped 2 bases and J dropped 10; count of bases not matched to a gene: 8. CDR1 is MNHNS and CDR2 is SASEGT in the germline V gene. The CDR3 runs to 16 residues.

Only one count was recorded for this clone. This rearrangement joins TRBV2 to TRBJ1-2, with 7 bases matching TRBD1. Germline lookup yields CDR1 SNHLY and CDR2 FYNNEI. Unmatched junction bases numbered 8, after V lost 7 bases and J lost 3 bases. The CDR3 totals 14 residues. The CDR3 is CASIWDSTDYGYTF. CDR3 nucleotide sequence: TGTGCCAGCATCTGGGACAGCACTGACTATGGCTACACCTTC.

This chain joins TRBV29-1 and TRBJ2-5, with D possibly being TRBD1 (5 bases). The V end was cut by 4 bases, the J end by 1 base, with 10 bases between. Germline V CDR1 and CDR2: SQVTM, ANQGSEA. The CDR3 extends over 13 amino acids. The CDR3, as DNA: TGCAGCGTTGGCCTCAGGGCCCAAGAGACCCAGTACTTC. As protein: CSVGLRAQETQYF. The full variable domain, completed using reference TRBV29-1 and TRBJ2-5, is SAVISQKPSRDICQRGTSLTIQCQVDSQVTMMFWYRQQPGQSLTLIATANQGSEATYESGFVIDKFPISRPNLTFSTLTVSNMSPEDSSIYLCSVGLRAQETQYFGPGTRLLVL.

J is TRBJ1-3 and V is TRBV5-1; perhaps TRBD1 as D (5 bases). Trimming took off 1 base at V and 0 bases at J, with 14 bases between the two ends. Germline V gives CDR1 SGHRS, CDR2 YFSETQ. This CDR3 is built from 17 residues. As DNA, the CDR3 is TGCGCCAGCAGCTTGAAATCACAGGCGTTCTCTGGAAACACCATATATTTT. Residues: CASSLKSQAFSGNTIYF.

The chain uses TRBV5-6 and TRBJ1-2; TRBD1 agrees at 9 bases. The CDR3 is 14 amino acids. CDR1 and CDR2 (germline): SGHDT, YYEEEE. V lost 4 bases, J lost 4 bases, and 5 bases stayed unmatched. This CDR3 reads CASSTDRGGYGYTF. In DNA, the CDR3 is TGTGCCAGCAGCACGGACAGGGGCGGCTATGGCTACACCTTC.

The rearrangement uses TRBV5-4 and TRBJ2-7; D gene uncertain. The V gene's germline CDR1 is SGHNT and CDR2 YYREEE (reference sequence). V lost 0 bases and J 6 bases, leaving 16 bases between the germline ends. This CDR3 region has 15 residues. The CDR3 region is CASSLDQNPSSEQYF. CDR3 nucleotide sequence: TGTGCCAGCAGCTTGGATCAGAACCCTTCGTCCGAGCAGTACTTC.

V gene TRBV19 combines with J gene TRBJ1-5; 7 bases map to TRBD1. J was trimmed by 3 bases and V by 4 bases; bases with no gene match: 6. Looked up from germline, CDR1 is LNHDA and CDR2 is SQIVND (reference sequence). The CDR3 covers 15 residues. CDR3 sequence (DNA): TGTGCCAGTAGTAGCCGGGACAGACCCAATCAGCCCCAGCATTTT. It encodes CASSSRDRPNQPQHF.

The CDR3 spells CASSKARFVETGTANYGYTF. The CDR3 nucleotides are TGTGCCAGCAGCAAAGCGCGCTTCGTCGAGACAGGGACAGCTAACTATGGCTACACCTTC. The chain uses TRBV21-1 and TRBJ1-2; TRBD1 is the table's D call and was not checked against the DNA. TRBV21-1 is a known pseudogene. The CDR3 covers 20 residues.

The CDR3 spells CASSGNHGGGADTQYF. DNA of the CDR3: TGTGCCAGCAGCGGAAACCACGGAGGGGGGGCAGATACGCAGTATTTT. The chain recombines TRBV11-2 with TRBJ2-3; maybe TRBD2 (7 bases). CDR3 size: 16 residues. Trimming shortened V by 5 bases and J by 4 bases, and 19 bases separated the two germline ends. Germline V lookup: CDR1 SGHAT, CDR2 FQNNGV.

CDR3 protein: CASSQDQGNYGYTF. In DNA form, the CDR3 reads TGTGCCAGCAGCCAAGATCAGGGGAACTATGGCTACACCTTC. This chain connects TRBV14 to TRBJ1-2, with D possibly matching TRBD1 (6 bases). The CDR3 has 14 residues. V was cut by 0 bases and J by 2 bases, with 7 bases left in between. The germline CDR1 and CDR2 sequences are SGHDN and FVKESK. The variable domain in full, completed from reference TRBV14 and TRBJ1-2, reads EAGVTQFPSHSVIEKGQTVTLRCDPISGHDNLYWYRRVMGKEIKFLLHFVKESKQDESGMPNNRFLAERTGGTYSTLKVQPAELEDSGVYFCASSQDQGNYGYTFGSGTRLTVV.